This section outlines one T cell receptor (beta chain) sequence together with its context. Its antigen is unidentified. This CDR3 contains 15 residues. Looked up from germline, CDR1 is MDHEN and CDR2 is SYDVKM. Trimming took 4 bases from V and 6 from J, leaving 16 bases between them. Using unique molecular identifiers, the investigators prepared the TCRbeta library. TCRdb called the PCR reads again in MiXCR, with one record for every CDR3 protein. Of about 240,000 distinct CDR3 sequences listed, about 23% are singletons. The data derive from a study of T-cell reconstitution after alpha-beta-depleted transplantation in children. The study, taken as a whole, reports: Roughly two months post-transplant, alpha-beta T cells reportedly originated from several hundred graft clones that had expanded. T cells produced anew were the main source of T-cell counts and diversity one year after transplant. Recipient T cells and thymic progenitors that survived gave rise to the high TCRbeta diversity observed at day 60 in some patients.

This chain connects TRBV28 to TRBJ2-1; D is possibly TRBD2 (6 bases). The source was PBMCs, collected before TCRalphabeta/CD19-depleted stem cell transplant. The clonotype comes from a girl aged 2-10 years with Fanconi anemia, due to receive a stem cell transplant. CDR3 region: CASSSFRESVNEQFF. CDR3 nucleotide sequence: TGTGCCAGCAGTTCCTTCCGGGAGAGCGTCAATGAGCAGTTCTTC.